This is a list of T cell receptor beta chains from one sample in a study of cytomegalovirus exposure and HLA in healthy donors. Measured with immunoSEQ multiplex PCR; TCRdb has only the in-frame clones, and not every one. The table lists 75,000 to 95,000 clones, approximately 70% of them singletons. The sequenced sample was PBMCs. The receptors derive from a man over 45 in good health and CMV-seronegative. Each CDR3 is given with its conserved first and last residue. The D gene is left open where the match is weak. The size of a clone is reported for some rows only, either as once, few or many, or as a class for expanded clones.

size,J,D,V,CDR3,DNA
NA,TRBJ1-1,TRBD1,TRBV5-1,CASSLTGARLNTEAFF,TGCGCCAGCAGCTTAACAGGGGCGCGGTTGAACACTGAAGCTTTCTTT
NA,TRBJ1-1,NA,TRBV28,CASSFGPMNTEAFF,TGTGCCAGCAGTTTTGGGCCCATGAACACTGAAGCTTTCTTT
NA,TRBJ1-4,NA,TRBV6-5,CASSRTGLSGEKLFF,TGTGCCAGCAGTAGAACGGGACTATCGGGTGAAAAACTGTTTTTT
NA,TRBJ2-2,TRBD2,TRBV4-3,CASSLSGGTGELFF,TGCGCCAGCAGCCTGAGCGGGGGAACCGGGGAGCTGTTTTTT
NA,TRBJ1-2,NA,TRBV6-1,CASSEATDGYGYTF,TGTGCCAGCAGTGAAGCCACAGATGGCTATGGCTACACCTTC
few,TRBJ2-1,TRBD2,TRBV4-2,CASRLAGGPNNEQFF,TGTGCCAGCAGATTAGCGGGAGGGCCCAACAATGAGCAGTTCTTC
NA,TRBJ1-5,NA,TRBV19,CASMNLGGPQHF,TGTGCCAGTATGAACTTGGGAGGGCCCCAGCATTTT
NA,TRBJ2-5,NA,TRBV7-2,CASSVSFEETQYF,TGTGCCAGCAGCGTATCTTTCGAAGAGACCCAGTACTTC
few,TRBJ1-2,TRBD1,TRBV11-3,CASSHAGTANYGYTF,TGTGCCAGCAGCCACGCAGGGACAGCCAACTATGGCTACACCTTC
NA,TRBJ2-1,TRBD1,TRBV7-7,CASSLGQVPYNEQFF,TGTGCTAGCAGCCTAGGACAGGTCCCCTACAATGAGCAGTTCTTC
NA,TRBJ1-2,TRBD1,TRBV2,CASSDRATGNIYGYTF,TGTGCCAGCAGTGACAGAGCGACAGGGAATATATATGGCTACACCTTC
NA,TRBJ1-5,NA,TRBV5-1,CASSLEAGHQPQHF,TGCGCCAGCAGCTTGGAGGCAGGGCATCAGCCCCAGCATTTT
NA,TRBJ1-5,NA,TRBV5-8,CASSPRQADNQPQHF,TGTGCCAGCAGCCCCCGACAGGCAGACAATCAGCCCCAGCATTTT
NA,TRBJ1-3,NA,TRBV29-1,CSVGVGNTIYF,TGCAGCGTTGGAGTGGGAAACACCATATATTTT
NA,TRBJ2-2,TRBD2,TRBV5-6,CASSSGTSVRELFF,TGTGCCAGCAGCAGCGGGACTAGCGTAAGGGAGCTGTTTTTT
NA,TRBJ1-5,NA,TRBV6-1,CASRRGYLSNQPQHF,TGTGCCAGCAGACGAGGTTACCTAAGCAATCAGCCCCAGCATTTT
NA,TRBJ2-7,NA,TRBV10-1,CASRYWVSLGRCSYEQYF,TGCGCCAGCAGATATTGGGTGTCACTAGGGAGATGCTCCTACGAGCAGTACTTC
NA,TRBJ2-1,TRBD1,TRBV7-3,CASSKTGVSYNEQFF,TGTGCCAGCAGCAAGACAGGGGTCTCCTACAATGAGCAGTTCTTC
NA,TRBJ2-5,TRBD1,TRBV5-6,CASSKDRGRLETQYF,TGTGCCAGCAGCAAGGACAGGGGGCGCTTGGAGACCCAGTACTTC
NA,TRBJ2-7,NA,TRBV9,CASSVGGSSYEQYF,TGTGCCAGCAGCGTAGGGGGCAGTTCCTACGAGCAGTACTTC
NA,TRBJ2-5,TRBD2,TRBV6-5,CASRRGAGETQYF,TGTGCCAGCAGGCGGGGGGCAGGGGAGACCCAGTACTTC
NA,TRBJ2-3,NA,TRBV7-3,CASSLTRESTDTQYF,TGTGCCAGCAGCTTAACTCGGGAGAGCACAGATACGCAGTATTTT
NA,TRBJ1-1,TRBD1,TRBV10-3,CAISAGGRDTEAFF,TGTGCCATCAGTGCAGGGGGCCGGGACACTGAAGCTTTCTTT
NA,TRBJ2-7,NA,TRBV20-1,CSGDSGFLQYF,TGCAGTGGTGACAGTGGCTTCCTGCAGTACTTC
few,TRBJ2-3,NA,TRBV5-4,CASSEALARADTQYF,TGTGCCAGCAGCGAGGCTCTAGCGAGGGCAGATACGCAGTATTTT
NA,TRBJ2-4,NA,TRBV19,CASSIRLAKNIQYF,TGTGCCAGTAGTATTAGATTAGCCAAAAACATTCAGTACTTC
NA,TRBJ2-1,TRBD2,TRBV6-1,CASSVYLGLAVYNEQFF,TGTGCCAGCAGTGTTTACCTGGGGCTAGCGGTTTACAATGAGCAGTTCTTC
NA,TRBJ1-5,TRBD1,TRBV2,CASSGTGTQPQHF,TGTGCCAGCAGCGGGACAGGGACTCAGCCCCAGCATTTT
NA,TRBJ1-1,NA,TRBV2,CASSVLTEAFF,TGTGCCAGCAGTGTTCTAACTGAAGCTTTCTTT
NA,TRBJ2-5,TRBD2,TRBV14,CASSQDRTSGRGQETQYF,TGTGCCAGCAGCCAAGACCGGACTAGCGGGAGGGGTCAAGAGACCCAGTACTTC
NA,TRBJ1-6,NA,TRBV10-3,CASGPRTENSPLHF,TGTGCCAGCGGACCCCGGACAGAGAATTCACCCCTCCACTTT
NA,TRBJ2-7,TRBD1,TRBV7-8,CASSSRDREYEQYF,TGTGCCAGCAGCTCCAGGGACAGGGAATACGAGCAGTACTTC
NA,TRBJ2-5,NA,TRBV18,CASSPPNLGTQYF,TGTGCCAGCTCACCACCTAACCTAGGGACCCAGTACTTC
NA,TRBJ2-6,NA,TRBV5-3,CARSLARASGANVLTF,TGTGCCAGAAGTCTGGCGCGGGCGTCTGGGGCCAACGTCCTGACTTTC
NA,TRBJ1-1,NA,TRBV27,CASISYTEAFF,TGTGCCAGCATCTCCTACACTGAAGCTTTCTTT
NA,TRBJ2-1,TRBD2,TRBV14,CASSRVTSGGGYEQFF,TGTGCCAGCAGCCGAGTGACTAGCGGGGGAGGCTATGAGCAGTTCTTC
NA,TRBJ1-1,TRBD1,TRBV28,CASTMTGLDTEAFF,TGTGCCAGCACCATGACAGGGCTTGACACTGAAGCTTTCTTT
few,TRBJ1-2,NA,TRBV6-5,CASSYRQFYGYTF,TGTGCCAGCAGTTACCGACAGTTCTATGGCTACACCTTC
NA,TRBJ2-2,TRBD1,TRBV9,CASSGQGFYGELFF,TGTGCCAGCAGCGGACAGGGGTTTTACGGGGAGCTGTTTTTT
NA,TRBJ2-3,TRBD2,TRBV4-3,CASSQAWGGRNTDTQYF,TGCGCCAGCAGCCAAGCCTGGGGCGGGAGGAACACAGATACGCAGTATTTT
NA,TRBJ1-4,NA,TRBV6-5,CASSQSGITNEKLFF,TGTGCCAGCAGTCAGTCGGGTATAACTAATGAAAAACTGTTTTTT
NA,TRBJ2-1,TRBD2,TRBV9,CASSASGVSYNEQFF,TGTGCCAGCAGCGCCAGCGGGGTCTCCTACAATGAGCAGTTCTTC
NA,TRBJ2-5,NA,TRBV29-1,CSAGRQNQETQYF,TGCAGCGCTGGGCGACAGAACCAAGAGACCCAGTACTTC
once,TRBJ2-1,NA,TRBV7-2,CASSTQGSSSYNEQFF,TGTGCCAGCAGCACCCAGGGTTCTAGCTCCTACAATGAGCAGTTCTTC